The 6 T cell receptor beta chains below come from one sample, sequenced in a study of T-cell memory formation after mild COVID-19. In TCRdb, the 5' RACE reads were re-called with MiXCR into one record per CDR3 protein. The repertoire holds 250,000 to 350,000 distinct CDR3 sequences, about 16% seen once, with roughly a fifth in the top ten. Material for sequencing was PBMCs or a T cell subset sorted from them (not recorded which). These receptor sequences come from a man between 18 and 35 years old who had mild COVID-19 (a few samples of this study predate the infection). Cell type and time point are not known.

This clonotype was counted a few times. The V and J genes are TRBV18 and TRBJ1-6; the D gene is possibly TRBD1 (6 bases). Per germline, CDR1 KGHSH and CDR2 LQKENI. With 3 bases removed from V and 0 bases from J, the gap between germline ends came to 12 bases. The CDR3 consists of 17 residues. The CDR3: CASSPRTGASYNSPLHF. CDR3 nucleotide sequence: TGTGCCAGCTCACCCCGGACGGGGGCCTCCTATAATTCACCCCTCCACTTT.

This clonotype was seen a few times. The chain joins TRBV4-1 to TRBJ1-2, with 7 bases identical to TRBD1. Germline CDR1 MGHRA, CDR2 YSYEKL. The CDR3 extends over 15 amino acids. V gave up 3 bases and J gave up 0 bases; unmatched junction bases: 4. The CDR3 bases are TGCGCCAGCAGCCACTCAGGGGGACCTAACTATGGCTACACCTTC. This encodes CASSHSGGPNYGYTF.

This clonotype was counted at least ten times. The genes are TRBV7-2 and TRBJ2-6, with TRBD1 as a possible D gene (5 bases). Germline V CDR1 and CDR2: SGHTA, FQGNSA. The V and J ends lost 3 bases and 2 bases respectively, with 8 bases between them. This CDR3 is 15 amino acids long. CDR3 sequence: CASSFWGAGANVLTF. Written as DNA, the CDR3 is TGTGCCAGCAGCTTTTGGGGCGCTGGGGCCAACGTCCTGACTTTC.

This chain joins TRBV12-3 or TRBV12-4 and TRBJ2-5; D ambiguous. V was trimmed by 1 base and J by 3 bases, leaving 6 bases between them. The CDR3 runs 13 residues. This CDR3 is CASSLVRKETQYF. The CDR3 bases are TGTGCCAGCAGTTTAGTCAGAAAAGAGACCCAGTACTTC.

This clonotype was seen only a few times. The gene calls are TRBV7-9 and TRBJ1-1; D is unresolved. The V gene's germline CDR1 is SEHNR and CDR2 FQNEAQ (reference sequence). The CDR3 runs 12 residues. Trimming took 5 bases from V and 7 from J, leaving 11 bases between them. CDR3 amino acids: CASSRRKGEAFF. CDR3 in DNA: TGTGCCAGCAGCCGGCGGAAGGGTGAAGCTTTCTTT.

This clonotype was detected ten times or more. V usage is TRBV3-1 and J usage is TRBJ2-3, with D uncertain. CDR1 is LGHDT, CDR2 YNNKEL, per germline (reference sequence). The V gene lost 1 base and the J gene lost 6 bases, with 11 bases spanning the gap. The CDR3 consists of 14 residues. The CDR3 reads CASSQAPPPDTQYF. The DNA of the CDR3 is TGTGCCAGCAGCCAAGCACCCCCCCCGGATACGCAGTATTTT.